Below, one TCR beta chain is given with its context. The data stem from a study of CD8 T cells in Susac syndrome. Study-level background: The Susac syndrome patients were therapy-naive, on corticosteroids, or on intravenous immunoglobulin alone at blood draw.

Trimming took off 10 bases at V and 7 bases at J, with 8 bases between the two ends. The germline V gene has CDR1 MDHEN and CDR2 SYDVKM. CDR3 length: 10 amino acids. The RNA input was about 0.45 to 1 ug, and it was reverse transcribed with random hexamers. MiXCR was run by TCRdb on the immunoSEQ multiplex PCR reads, yielding one entry per CDR3 protein. The sample contains some 170,000 distinct CDR3 sequences, about 93% of which appear only once. The material sequenced was CD4+ T cells from PBMCs. This TCR was sampled from a human donor with Susac syndrome. The V and J genes are TRBV28 and TRBJ2-1; the D gene could be TRBD1 or TRBD2 (5 bases each). The CDR3 sequence is CATGRNEQFF. The CDR3 nucleotides are TGTGCCACGGGGCGGAATGAGCAGTTCTTC.